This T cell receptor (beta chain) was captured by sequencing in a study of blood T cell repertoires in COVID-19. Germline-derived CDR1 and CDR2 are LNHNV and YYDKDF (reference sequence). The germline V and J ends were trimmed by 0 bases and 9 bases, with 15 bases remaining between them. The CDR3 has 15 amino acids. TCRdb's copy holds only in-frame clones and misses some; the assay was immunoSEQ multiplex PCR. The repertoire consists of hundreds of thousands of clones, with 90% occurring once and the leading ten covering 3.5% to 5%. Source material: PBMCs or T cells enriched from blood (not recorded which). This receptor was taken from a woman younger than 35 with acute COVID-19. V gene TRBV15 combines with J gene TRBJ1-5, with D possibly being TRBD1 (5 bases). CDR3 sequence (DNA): TGTGCCACCAGCAGAGATCGGGGCGGGGAGCGGCCCCAGCATTTT. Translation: CATSRDRGGERPQHF.